The clone carrying this TCR beta chain was counted only a few times. Its antigen is undetermined. V gave up 1 base and J gave up 6 bases, with 10 bases separating them. Germline CDR1 reads SGHAT; CDR2 reads FQNNGV. CDR3 size: 14 residues. This record comes from a study of T-cell memory formation after mild COVID-19. Study findings and constraints: Most CD4+ clones that shrank were in CM and EM, while CD8+ ones turned up in EMRA. Clones that shrank (day 15 to 85) were balanced CD4/CD8, whereas later expanders leaned CD4+. Detection of some responders pre-infection suggested pre-existing cross-reactive memory T cells participated.

Using constant-segment primers, 5'RACE produced TCR alpha and TCR beta cDNA libraries carrying sample barcodes and UMIs. TCRdb re-analysed the 5' RACE reads in MiXCR, keeping a single row per CDR3 protein. The table includes 300,000 to 400,000 distinct CDR3 sequences, roughly 13% detected once. Material: PBMCs or a T cell subset sorted from them (not recorded which). The chain recombines TRBV11-2 with TRBJ1-5; no firm D call. This sequence originates from a man between 18 and 35 years old who had mild COVID-19 (a few samples of this study predate the infection). Cell type and time point are not known. The CDR3 loop is CASSLGAVGQPQHF. As DNA, the CDR3 is TGTGCCAGCAGCTTAGGAGCAGTAGGTCAGCCCCAGCATTTT.